This TCR beta chain was recovered during a study of identical twins. TCRdb called the 5' RACE reads again in MiXCR, with one record for every CDR3 protein. The sample has 1.5 million to 2 million distinct CDR3 sequences; less than 35% are singletons. Trimming cost V 5 bases and J 1 base; bases outside gene matches: 3. This CDR3 comprises 15 residues. The germline gives CDR1 SQVTM, CDR2 ANQGSEA. This clonotype appeared many times. This chain connects TRBV29-1 to TRBJ2-4; 12 bases fit TRBD2. This TCR came from a newborn girl in good health. The specimen sequenced was cord blood. CDR3 nucleotides: TGCAGCGTTAGGACTAGCGGGGTCGCCAAAAACATTCAGTACTTC. It yields the protein CSVRTSGVAKNIQYF.